This T cell receptor (beta chain) was recovered during a study of T-cell memory formation after mild COVID-19. Findings of the study overall: While clones contracting from day 15 to 85 were balanced between CD4 and CD8, later expanders leaned CD4+. The finding that pre-infection memory included some responding clones suggested that cross-reactive memory joined. Among CD4+ contracting clones, most were CM and EM, and CD8+ ones EMRA.

Trimming left V 5 bases short and J 6 bases short, with 13 bases between. This CDR3 region has 14 residues. The germline V gene has CDR1 SGHVS and CDR2 FNYEAQ. cDNA libraries for TCR alpha and TCR beta, carrying sample barcodes and UMIs, came from 5'RACE with constant-segment primers. MiXCR, run by TCRdb on the 5' RACE reads, gives a single entry per CDR3 protein. The sample holds 400,000 to 550,000 distinct CDR3 sequences, about 23% seen once. This clonotype was observed a few times. Its specificity is not known. The sample was PBMCs or a T cell subset sorted from them (not recorded which). The chain recombines TRBV7-6 with TRBJ2-2; the D gene is possibly TRBD2 (5 bases). This TCR derives from an adult woman who had mild COVID-19 (a few samples of this study predate the infection). Cell type and time point are not known. CDR3 DNA: TGTGCCAGCAGCCCAGGAGGATCTGCCGGGGAGCTGTTTTTT. This sequence encodes CASSPGGSAGELFF.